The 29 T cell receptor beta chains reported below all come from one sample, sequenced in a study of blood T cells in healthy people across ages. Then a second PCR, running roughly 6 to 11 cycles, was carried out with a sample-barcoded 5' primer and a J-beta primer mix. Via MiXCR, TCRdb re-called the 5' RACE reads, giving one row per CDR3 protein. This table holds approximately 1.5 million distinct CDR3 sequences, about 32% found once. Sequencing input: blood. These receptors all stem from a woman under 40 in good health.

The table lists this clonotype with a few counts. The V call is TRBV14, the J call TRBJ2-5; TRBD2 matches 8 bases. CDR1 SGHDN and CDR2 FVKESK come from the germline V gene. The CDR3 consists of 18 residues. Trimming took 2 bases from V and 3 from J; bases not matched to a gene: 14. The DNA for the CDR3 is TGTGCCAGCAGCCAACCCCCGTGGGAGCGGGGGATAAAAGAGACCCAGTACTTC. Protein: CASSQPPWERGIKETQYF.

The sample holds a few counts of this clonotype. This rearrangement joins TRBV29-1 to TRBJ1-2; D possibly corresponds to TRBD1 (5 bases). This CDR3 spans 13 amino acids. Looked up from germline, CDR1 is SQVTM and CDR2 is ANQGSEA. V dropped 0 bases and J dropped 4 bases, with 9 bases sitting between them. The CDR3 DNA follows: TGCAGCGTTGAAGAGGACACACTCTATGGCTACACCTTC. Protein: CSVEEDTLYGYTF.

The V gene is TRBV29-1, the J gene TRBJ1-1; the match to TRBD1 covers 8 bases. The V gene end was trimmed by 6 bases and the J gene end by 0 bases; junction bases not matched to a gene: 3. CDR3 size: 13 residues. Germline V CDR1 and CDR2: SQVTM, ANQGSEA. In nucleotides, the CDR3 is TGCAGCGTCGACAGGGGTGTGAACACTGAAGCTTTCTTT. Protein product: CSVDRGVNTEAFF.

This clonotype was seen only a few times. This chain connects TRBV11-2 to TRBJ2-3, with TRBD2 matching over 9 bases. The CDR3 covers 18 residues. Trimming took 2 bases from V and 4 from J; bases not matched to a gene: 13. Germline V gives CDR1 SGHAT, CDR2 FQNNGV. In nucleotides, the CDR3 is TGTGCCAGCAGCTTAACGAGCGGGGGGTTCCCGATTTCAGATACGCAGTATTTT. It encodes CASSLTSGGFPISDTQYF. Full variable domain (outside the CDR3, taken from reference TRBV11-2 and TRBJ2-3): EAGVAQSPRYKIIEKRQSVAFWCNPISGHATLYWYQQILGQGPKLLIQFQNNGVVDDSQLPKDRFSAERLKGVDSTLKIQPAKLEDSAVYLCASSLTSGGFPISDTQYFGPGTRLTVL.

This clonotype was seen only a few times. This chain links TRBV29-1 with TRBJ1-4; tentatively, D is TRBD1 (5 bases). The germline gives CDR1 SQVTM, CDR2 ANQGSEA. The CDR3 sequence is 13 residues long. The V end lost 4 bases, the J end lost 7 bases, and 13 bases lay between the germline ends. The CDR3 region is CSVGVGASEKLFF. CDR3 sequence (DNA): TGCAGCGTTGGAGTAGGGGCCAGTGAAAAACTGTTTTTT.

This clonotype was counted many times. For the CDR3, the DNA is TGCGCCAGCAGCCCAGAGGGAGGGAGGCGCGACAATGAGCAGTTCTTC. Translation gives CASSPEGGRRDNEQFF. This chain joins TRBV4-1 and TRBJ2-1, with 7 bases aligning to TRBD2. V lost 4 bases to trimming and J lost 5 bases; unmatched junction nucleotides: 11. The germline V gene has CDR1 MGHRA and CDR2 YSYEKL. The CDR3 contains 16 residues.

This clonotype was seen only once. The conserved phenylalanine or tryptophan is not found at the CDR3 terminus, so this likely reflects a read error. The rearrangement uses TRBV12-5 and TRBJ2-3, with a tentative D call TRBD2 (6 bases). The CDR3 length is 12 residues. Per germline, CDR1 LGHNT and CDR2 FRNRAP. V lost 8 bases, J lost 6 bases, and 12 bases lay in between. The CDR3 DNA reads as TGTGCTAGTCAAGGGAGCGGGGATACGCAGTATTCT. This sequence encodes CASQGSGDTQYS.

CDR3 in amino acids: CSVSGPTSYEQYF. Written as DNA, the CDR3 is TGCAGCGTTTCGGGGCCAACTTCCTACGAGCAGTACTTC. This chain links TRBV29-1 with TRBJ2-7; D is perhaps TRBD1 or TRBD2 (5 bases each). Trimming shortened V by 5 bases and J by 1 base, and 12 bases separated the two germline ends. From germline, CDR1 is SQVTM and CDR2 ANQGSEA. The CDR3 is made up of 13 amino acids.

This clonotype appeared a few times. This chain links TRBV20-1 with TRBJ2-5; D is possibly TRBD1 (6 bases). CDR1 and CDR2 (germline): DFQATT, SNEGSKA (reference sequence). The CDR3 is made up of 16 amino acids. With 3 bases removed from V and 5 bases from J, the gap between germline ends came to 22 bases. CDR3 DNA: TGCAGTGCTAGGGGGGAATGGGGGCGGTTGGGGGAGACCCAGTACTTC. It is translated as CSARGEWGRLGETQYF.

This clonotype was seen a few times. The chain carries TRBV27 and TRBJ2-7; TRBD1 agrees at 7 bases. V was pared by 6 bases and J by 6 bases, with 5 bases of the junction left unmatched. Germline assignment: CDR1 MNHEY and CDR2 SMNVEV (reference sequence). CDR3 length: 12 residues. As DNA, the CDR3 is TGTGCCAGCAGAACAGGGGTCACCGAGCAGTACTTC. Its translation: CASRTGVTEQYF.

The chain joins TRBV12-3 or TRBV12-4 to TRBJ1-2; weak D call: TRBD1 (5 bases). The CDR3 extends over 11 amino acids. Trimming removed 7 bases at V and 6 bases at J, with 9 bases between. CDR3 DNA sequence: TGTGCCAGCACCATGGGGGATGGCTACACCTTC. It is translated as CASTMGDGYTF.

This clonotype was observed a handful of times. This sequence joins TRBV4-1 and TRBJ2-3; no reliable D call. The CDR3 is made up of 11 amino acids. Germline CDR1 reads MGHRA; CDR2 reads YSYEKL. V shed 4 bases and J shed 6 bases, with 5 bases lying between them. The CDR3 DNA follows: TGCGCCAGCAGCCCCAACGATACGCAGTATTTT. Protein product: CASSPNDTQYF.

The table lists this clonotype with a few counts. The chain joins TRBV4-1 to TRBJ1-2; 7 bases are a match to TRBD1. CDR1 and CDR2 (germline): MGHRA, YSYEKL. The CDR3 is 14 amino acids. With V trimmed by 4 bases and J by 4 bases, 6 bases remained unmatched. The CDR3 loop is CASSRAGTVYGYTF. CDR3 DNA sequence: TGCGCCAGCAGCCGTGCCGGGACAGTCTATGGCTACACCTTC.

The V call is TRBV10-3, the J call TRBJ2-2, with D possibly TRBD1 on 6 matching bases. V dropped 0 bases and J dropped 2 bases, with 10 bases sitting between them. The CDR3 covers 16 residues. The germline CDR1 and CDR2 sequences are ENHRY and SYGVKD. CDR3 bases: TGTGCCATCAGTGAGTCTGGGGGCCGTAACACCGGGGAGCTGTTTTTT. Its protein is CAISESGGRNTGELFF.

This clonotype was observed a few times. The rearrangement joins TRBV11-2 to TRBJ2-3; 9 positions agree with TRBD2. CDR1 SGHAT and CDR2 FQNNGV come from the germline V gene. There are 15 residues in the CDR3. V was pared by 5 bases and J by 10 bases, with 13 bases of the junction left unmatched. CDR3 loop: CASSTLAGIALAQYF. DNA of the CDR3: TGTGCCAGCAGCACCCTAGCGGGGATCGCCCTAGCGCAGTATTTT.

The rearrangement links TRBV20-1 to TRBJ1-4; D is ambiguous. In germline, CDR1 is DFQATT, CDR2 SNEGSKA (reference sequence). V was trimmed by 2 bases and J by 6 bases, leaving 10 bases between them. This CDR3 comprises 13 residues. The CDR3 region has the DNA TGCAGTGCTAGAAAGGTGTCAGATGAAAAACTGTTTTTT. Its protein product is CSARKVSDEKLFF.

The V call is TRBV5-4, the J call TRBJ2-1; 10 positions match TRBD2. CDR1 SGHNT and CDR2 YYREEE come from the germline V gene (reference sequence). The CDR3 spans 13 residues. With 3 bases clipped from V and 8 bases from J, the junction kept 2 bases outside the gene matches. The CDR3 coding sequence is TGTGCCAGCAGCTCTGGGACTAGCGATGAGCAGTTCTTC. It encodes CASSSGTSDEQFF.

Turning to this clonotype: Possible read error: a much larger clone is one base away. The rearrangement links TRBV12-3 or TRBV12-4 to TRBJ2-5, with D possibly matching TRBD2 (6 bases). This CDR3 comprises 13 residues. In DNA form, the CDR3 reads TGTGCCAGCGGTTTTTCGGGACTAGAGACCCAGTACTTC. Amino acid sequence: CASGFSGLETQYF.

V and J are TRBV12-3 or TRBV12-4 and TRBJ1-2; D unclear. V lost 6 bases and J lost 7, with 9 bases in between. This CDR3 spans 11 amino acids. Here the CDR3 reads CASRAGAGYTF. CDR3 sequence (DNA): TGTGCCAGCAGGGCAGGTGCTGGCTACACCTTC.

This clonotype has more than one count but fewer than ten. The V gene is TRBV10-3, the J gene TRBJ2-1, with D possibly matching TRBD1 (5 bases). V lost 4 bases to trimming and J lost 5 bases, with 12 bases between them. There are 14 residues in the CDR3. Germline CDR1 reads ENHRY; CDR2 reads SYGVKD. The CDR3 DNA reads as TGTGCCATCAGTGGATCGACAGCCCACAATGAGCAGTTCTTC. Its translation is CAISGSTAHNEQFF.

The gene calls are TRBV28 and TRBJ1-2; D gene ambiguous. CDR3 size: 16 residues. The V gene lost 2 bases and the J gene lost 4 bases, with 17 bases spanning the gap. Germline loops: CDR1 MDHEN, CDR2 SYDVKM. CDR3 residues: CASSLPTLSRAYGYTF. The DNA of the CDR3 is TGTGCCAGCAGTTTACCGACCTTATCTAGGGCCTATGGCTACACCTTC.

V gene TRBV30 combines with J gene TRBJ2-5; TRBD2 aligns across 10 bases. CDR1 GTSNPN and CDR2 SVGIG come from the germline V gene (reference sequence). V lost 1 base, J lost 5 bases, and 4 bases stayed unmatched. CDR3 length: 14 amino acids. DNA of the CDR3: TGTGCCTGGAGTGAAGCGGGGGGGCGGGAGACCCAGTACTTC. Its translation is CAWSEAGGRETQYF.

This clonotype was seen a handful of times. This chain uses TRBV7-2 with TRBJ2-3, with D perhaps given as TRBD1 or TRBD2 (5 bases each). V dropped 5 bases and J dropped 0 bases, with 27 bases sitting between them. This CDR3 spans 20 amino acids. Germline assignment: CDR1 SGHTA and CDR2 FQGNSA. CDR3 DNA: TGTGCCAGCAGCCCCAAGATGCTGGGACGGCACAATCCTAGCACAGATACGCAGTATTTT. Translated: CASSPKMLGRHNPSTDTQYF.

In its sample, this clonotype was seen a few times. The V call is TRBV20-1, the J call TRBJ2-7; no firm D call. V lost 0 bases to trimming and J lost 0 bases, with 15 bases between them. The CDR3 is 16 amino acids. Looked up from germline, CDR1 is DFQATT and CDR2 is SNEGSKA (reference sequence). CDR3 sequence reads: CSARDVKGRSSYEQYF. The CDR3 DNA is TGCAGTGCTAGAGACGTAAAGGGAAGGAGCTCCTACGAGCAGTACTTC.

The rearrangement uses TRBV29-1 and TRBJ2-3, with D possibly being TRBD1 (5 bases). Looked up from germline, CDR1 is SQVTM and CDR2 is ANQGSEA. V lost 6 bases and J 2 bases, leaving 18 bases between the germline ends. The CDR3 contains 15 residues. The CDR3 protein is CSVPLEGAFTDTQYF. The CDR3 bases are TGCAGCGTGCCACTGGAAGGGGCCTTCACAGATACGCAGTATTTT.

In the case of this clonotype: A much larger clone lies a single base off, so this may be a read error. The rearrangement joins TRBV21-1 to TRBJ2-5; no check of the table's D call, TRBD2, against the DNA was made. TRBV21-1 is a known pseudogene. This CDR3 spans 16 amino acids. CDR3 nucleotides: TGTGCCAGCGGCAAAGGGATTTCCAAGGAGCGTAGGGAGCAGTACTTC. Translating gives CASGKGISKERREQYF.

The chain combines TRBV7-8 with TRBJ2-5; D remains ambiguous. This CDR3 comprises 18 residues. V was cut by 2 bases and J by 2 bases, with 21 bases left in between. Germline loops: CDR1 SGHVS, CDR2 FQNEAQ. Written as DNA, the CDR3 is TGTGCCAGCAGCTTAATCCTAGATACTGCCAGACCACAAGAGACCCAGTACTTC. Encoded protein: CASSLILDTARPQETQYF.

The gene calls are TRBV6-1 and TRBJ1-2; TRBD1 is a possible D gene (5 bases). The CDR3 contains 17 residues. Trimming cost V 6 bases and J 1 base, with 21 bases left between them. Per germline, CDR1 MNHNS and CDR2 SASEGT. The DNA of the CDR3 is TGTGCCAGCAGCCCACTTGGGGCGAGGAGGGGTAACTATGGCTACACCTTC. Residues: CASSPLGARRGNYGYTF.

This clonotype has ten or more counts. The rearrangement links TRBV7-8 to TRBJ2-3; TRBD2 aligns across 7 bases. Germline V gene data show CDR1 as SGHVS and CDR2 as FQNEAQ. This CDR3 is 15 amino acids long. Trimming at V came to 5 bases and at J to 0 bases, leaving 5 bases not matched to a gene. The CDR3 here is CASSRGLTSTDTQYF. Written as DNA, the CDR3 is TGTGCCAGCAGCAGGGGACTAACTAGCACAGATACGCAGTATTTT.